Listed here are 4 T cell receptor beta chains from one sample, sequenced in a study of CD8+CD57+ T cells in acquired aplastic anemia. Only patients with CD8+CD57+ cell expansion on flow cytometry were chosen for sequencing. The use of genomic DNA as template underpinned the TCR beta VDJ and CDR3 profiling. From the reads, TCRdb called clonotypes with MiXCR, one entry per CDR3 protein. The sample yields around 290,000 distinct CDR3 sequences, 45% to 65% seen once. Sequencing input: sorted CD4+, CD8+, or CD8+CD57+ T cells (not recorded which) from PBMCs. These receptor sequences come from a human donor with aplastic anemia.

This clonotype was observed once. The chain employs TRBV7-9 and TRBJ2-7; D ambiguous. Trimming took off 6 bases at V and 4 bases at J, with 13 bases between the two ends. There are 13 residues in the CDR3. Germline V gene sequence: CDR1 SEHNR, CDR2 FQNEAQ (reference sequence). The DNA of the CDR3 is TGTGCCAGCAGTTTATACGCCGGTTACGAGCAGTACTTC. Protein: CASSLYAGYEQYF.

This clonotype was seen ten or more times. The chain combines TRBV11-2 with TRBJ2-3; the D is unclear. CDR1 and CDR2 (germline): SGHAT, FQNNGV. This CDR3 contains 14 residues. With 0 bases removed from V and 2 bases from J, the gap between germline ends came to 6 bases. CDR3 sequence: CASSLDGFTDTQYF. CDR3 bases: TGTGCCAGCAGCTTAGACGGATTCACAGATACGCAGTATTTT.

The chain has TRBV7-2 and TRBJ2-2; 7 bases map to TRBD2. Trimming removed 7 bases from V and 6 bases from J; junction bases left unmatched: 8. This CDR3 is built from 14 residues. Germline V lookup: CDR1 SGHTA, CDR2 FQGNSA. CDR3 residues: CASIPREGPGELFF. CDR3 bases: TGTGCCAGCATCCCCAGGGAGGGTCCCGGGGAGCTGTTTTTT.

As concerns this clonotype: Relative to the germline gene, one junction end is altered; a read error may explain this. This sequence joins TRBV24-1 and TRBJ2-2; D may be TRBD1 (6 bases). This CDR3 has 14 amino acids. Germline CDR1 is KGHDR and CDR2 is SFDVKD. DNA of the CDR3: TGTGCCACCCAGCGAGACAGGAACACTGGGGAGCTGTTTTTT. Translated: CATQRDRNTGELFF.